What follows is one TCR beta chain and its context. Its antigen is still unknown. Newly diagnosed patients aged 18 to 65 had hyperthyroidism of under 2 months' duration. Exclusion of a patient resulted from uncontrolled infection, other autoimmune disease, pregnancy or lactation. This specimen comes from a study of T cells in Graves' hyperthyroidism and ophthalmopathy. General observations from the study: It was a median roughly six months before onset that the model predicted ophthalmopathy. Blood also carried most thyroid clonotypes expanded above 0.001.

Amplified TCR beta CDR3 regions came from RNA transcripts. Carried out on the TCR CDR3, a first-round RT-PCR used the HTBI primer set. TCRdb re-analysed the multiplex PCR reads in MiXCR, keeping a single row per CDR3 protein. Counted here are about 580,000 distinct CDR3 sequences, under 60% occurring once; the ten biggest clones make up approximately 8.4%. The clonotype comes from a woman aged 18-29 years with Graves' hyperthyroidism. The material sequenced was peripheral blood or thyroid tissue (not recorded which).

The CDR3 DNA reads TGTGCCAGCAGCCAACGGGGACAGCGCCACGAGCAGTACTTC. Its protein is CASSQRGQRHEQYF. J is TRBJ2-7 and V is TRBV7-7; 7 bases match TRBD1. Germline assignment: CDR1 SSHAT and CDR2 FNYEAQ (reference sequence). J gave up 5 bases and V 5 bases, and 9 bases lay outside the gene matches. This CDR3 has 14 residues. Full variable domain (outside the CDR3, taken from reference TRBV7-7 and TRBJ2-7): GAGVSQSPRYKVTKRGQDVTLRCDPISSHATLYWYQQALGQGPEFLTYFNYEAQPDKSGLPSDRFSAERPEGSISTLTIQRTEQRDSAMYRCASSQRGQRHEQYFGPGTRLTVT.